Each of the 5 T cell receptor beta chains below was sequenced from the same sample in a study of blood T cell repertoires in COVID-19. This table comes from immunoSEQ multiplex PCR, and its TCRdb copy is limited to in-frame clones, with some not included. The sample shows 150,000 to 200,000 clones, roughly 76% of them seen only once. Specimen: peripheral blood. The receptors stem from a woman at least 80 years old with COVID-19, enrolled during active disease.

The chain recombines TRBV20-1 with TRBJ1-1, with no clear D. V was cut by 3 bases and J by 3 bases, with 2 bases left in between. The CDR3 is 10 residues long. Germline V gives CDR1 DFQATT, CDR2 SNEGSKA (reference sequence). The CDR3 nucleotides are TGCAGTGCTAGCGACACTGAAGCTTTCTTT. Protein product: CSASDTEAFF.

V and J are TRBV5-4 and TRBJ2-2, with 9 bases aligning to TRBD1. Unmatched junction bases numbered 7, after V lost 0 bases and J lost 4 bases. Germline assignment: CDR1 SGHNT and CDR2 YYREEE (reference sequence). This CDR3 region has 17 residues. CDR3 sequence reads: CASSLGDRGRGTGELFF. For the CDR3, the DNA is TGTGCCAGCAGCTTGGGAGACAGGGGGAGAGGCACCGGGGAGCTGTTTTTT.

The chain carries TRBV2 and TRBJ1-2; tentatively, D is TRBD1 (5 bases). Trimming removed 4 bases from V and 3 bases from J, with 9 bases in between. This CDR3 has 13 residues. Germline loops: CDR1 SNHLY, CDR2 FYNNEI. CDR3 protein: CASSAGRDYGYTF. The CDR3 region has the DNA TGTGCCAGCAGTGCGGGCAGGGACTATGGCTACACCTTC.

This clone was counted at least ten times. The J gene is TRBJ2-2, the V gene TRBV14; TRBD1 matches at 8 bases. The junction had 8 bases not matched to a gene; V was cut back by 1 base and J by 7 bases. Germline CDR1 SGHDN, CDR2 FVKESK. There are 16 residues in the CDR3. As DNA, the CDR3 is TGTGCCAGCAGCCAAGCTTCGGACAGGGCCAACGGGGAGCTGTTTTTT. Translating it yields CASSQASDRANGELFF.

In its sample, this clone was seen a few times. This chain connects TRBV7-8 to TRBJ2-7, with D possibly TRBD1 on 6 matching bases. Trimming removed 5 bases from V and 5 bases from J, with 10 bases in between. Per the germline V gene, CDR1 is SGHVS and CDR2 is FQNEAQ. The CDR3 consists of 12 residues. The CDR3, as DNA: TGTGCCAGCAGCCCGGACAGTCACGAGCAGTACTTC. Translating gives CASSPDSHEQYF. The whole variable domain, filled in from reference TRBV7-8 and TRBJ2-7, reads GAGVSQSPRYKVAKRGQDVALRCDPISGHVSLFWYQQALGQGPEFLTYFQNEAQLDKSGLPSDRFFAERPEGSVSTLKIQRTQQEDSAVYLCASSPDSHEQYFGPGTRLTVT.